Sequencing of this TCR beta chain was carried out in a study of cytomegalovirus exposure and HLA in healthy donors. About this clone itself: Its target is unknown.

General study findings and limits: The authors later linked a missense DCLRE1C variant to TCR beta V- and J-gene trimming. Indistinguishable V segments, including TRBV6-2 and TRBV6-3, were excluded.

The V and J ends lost 3 bases and 15 bases respectively, with 9 bases between them. The CDR3 length is 10 residues. Germline CDR1 MNHNS, CDR2 SASEGT. The PCR used 60 Vbeta and 13 Jbeta primers. The data were produced by immunoSEQ multiplex PCR, yet TCRdb's version contains in-frame clones alone and is incomplete. The table shows about 190,000 clones, with 81% occurring only once. The sequencing sample was made of PBMCs. The chain recombines TRBV6-1 with TRBJ2-1, with D perhaps TRBD1 (5 bases). The source is a man aged 18 to 30 in good health and CMV-seronegative. CDR3: CASSDLGPFF. CDR3 nucleotide sequence: TGTGCCAGCAGTGATCTGGGGCCGTTCTTC.